This record looks at one T cell receptor beta chain sequence and its context. Sequencing used immunoSEQ multiplex PCR; TCRdb keeps in-frame clones, though not all of them. The data contain about 31,000 clones, more than 80% of them singletons. The data derive from a study of blood T cell repertoires in COVID-19. The germline gives CDR1 SGHNT, CDR2 YYREEE (reference sequence). Trimming removed 4 bases at V and 5 bases at J, with 22 bases between. The CDR3 covers 17 residues. Sequencing input: peripheral blood. This clonotype originated in a woman aged 40 to 50 with active or convalescent COVID-19. The genes are TRBV5-4 and TRBJ2-4; TRBD2 is a possible D gene (7 bases). The CDR3 nucleotides read TGTGCCAGCAGCCCGGGCCCGGGGGGCCTACCGGAAAACATTCAGTACTTC. Encoded protein: CASSPGPGGLPENIQYF.